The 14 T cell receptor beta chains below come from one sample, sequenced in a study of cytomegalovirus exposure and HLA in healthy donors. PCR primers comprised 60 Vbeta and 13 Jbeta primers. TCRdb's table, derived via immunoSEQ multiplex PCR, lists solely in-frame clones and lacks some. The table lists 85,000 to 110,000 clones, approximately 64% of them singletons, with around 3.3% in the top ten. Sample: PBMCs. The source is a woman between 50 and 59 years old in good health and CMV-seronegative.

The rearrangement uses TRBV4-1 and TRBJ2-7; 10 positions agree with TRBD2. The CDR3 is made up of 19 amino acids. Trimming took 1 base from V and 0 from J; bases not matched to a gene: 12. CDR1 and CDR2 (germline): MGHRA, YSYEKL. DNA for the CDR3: TGCGCCAGCAGCCAAGTTTTTGGACTAGCGGACAGGAGCTCCTACGAGCAGTACTTC. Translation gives CASSQVFGLADRSSYEQYF.

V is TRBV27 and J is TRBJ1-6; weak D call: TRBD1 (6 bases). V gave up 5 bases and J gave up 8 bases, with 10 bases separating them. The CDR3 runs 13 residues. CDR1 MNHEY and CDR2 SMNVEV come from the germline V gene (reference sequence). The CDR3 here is CASSNREYSPLHF. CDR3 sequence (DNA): TGTGCCAGCAGTAACAGGGAATATTCACCCCTCCACTTT.

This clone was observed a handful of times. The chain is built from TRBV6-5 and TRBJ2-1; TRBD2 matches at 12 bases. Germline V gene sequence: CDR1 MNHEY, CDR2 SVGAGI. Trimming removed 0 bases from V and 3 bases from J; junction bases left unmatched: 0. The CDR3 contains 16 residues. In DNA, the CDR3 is TGTGCCAGCAGTTACTCACTAGCGGGGGGCTACAATGAGCAGTTCTTC. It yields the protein CASSYSLAGGYNEQFF.

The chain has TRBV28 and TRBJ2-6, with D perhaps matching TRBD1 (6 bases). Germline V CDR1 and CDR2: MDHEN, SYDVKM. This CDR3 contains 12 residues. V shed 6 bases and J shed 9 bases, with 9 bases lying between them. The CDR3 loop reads CASSQGYNVLTF. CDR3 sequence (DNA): TGTGCCAGCAGCCAGGGGTACAACGTCCTGACTTTC.

The CDR3 DNA sequence: TGTGCCAGCAGCTTGGATAGCGGCTCTCTACAAGAGACCCAGTACTTC. Translating it yields CASSLDSGSLQETQYF. The chain links TRBV5-4 to TRBJ2-5; TRBD2 might be the D (6 bases). CDR3 length: 16 residues. Germline CDR1 SGHNT, CDR2 YYREEE (reference sequence). Trimming removed 0 bases from V and 2 bases from J, with 14 bases in between.

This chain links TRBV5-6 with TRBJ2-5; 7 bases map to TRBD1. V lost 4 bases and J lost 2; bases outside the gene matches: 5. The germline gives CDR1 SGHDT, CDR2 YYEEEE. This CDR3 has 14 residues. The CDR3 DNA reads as TGTGCCAGCAGCCTGAGGACAGGTCAAGAGACCCAGTACTTC. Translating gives CASSLRTGQETQYF.

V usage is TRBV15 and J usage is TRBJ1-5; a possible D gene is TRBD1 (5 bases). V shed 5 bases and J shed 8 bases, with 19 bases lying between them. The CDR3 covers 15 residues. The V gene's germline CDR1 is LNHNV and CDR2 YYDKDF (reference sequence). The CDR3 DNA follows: TGTGCCACCAGCGGGGGATTTGGAGGGATAGAGCCCCAGCATTTT. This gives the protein CATSGGFGGIEPQHF.

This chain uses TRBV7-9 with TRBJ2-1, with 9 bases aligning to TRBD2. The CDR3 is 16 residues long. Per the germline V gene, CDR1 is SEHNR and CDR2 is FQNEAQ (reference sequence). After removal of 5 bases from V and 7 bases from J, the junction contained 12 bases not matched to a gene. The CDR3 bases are TGTGCCAGCAGCCCGGCAGGGGTAGCGGGAGTTAATGAGCAGTTCTTC. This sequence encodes CASSPAGVAGVNEQFF.

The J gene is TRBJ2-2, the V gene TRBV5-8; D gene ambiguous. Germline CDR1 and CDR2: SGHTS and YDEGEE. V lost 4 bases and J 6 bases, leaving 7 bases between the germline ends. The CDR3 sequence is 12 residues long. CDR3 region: CASSIVSGELFF. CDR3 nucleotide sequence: TGTGCCAGCAGCATAGTGTCCGGGGAGCTGTTTTTT.

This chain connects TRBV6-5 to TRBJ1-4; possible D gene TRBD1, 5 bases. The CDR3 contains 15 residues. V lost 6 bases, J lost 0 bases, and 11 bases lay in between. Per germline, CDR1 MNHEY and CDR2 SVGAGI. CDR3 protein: CASSRQMATNEKLFF. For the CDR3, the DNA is TGTGCCAGCAGCCGACAGATGGCAACTAATGAAAAACTGTTTTTT.

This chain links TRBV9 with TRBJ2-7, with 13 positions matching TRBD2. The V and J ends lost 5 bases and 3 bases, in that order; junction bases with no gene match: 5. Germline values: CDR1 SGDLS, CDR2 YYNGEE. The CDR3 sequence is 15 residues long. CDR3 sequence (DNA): TGTGCCAGCAGTCCCGGGACTAGCGGGATCTACGAGCAGTACTTC. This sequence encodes CASSPGTSGIYEQYF.

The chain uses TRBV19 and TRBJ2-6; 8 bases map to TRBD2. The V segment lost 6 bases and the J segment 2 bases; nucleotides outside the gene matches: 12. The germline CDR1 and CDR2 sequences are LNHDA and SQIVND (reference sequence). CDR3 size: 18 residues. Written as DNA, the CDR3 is TGTGCCAGTAGATCGCGGGGGGCGGGTTTTGCTGGGGCCAACGTCCTGACTTTC. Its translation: CASRSRGAGFAGANVLTF.

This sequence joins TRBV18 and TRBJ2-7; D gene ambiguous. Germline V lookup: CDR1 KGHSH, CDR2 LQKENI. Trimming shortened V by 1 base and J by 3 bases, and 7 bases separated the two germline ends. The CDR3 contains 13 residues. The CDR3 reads CASSPRDFYEQYF. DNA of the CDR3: TGTGCCAGCTCACCACGAGACTTCTACGAGCAGTACTTC. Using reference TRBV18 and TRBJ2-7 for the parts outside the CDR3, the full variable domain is NAGVMQNPRHLVRRRGQEARLRCSPMKGHSHVYWYRQLPEEGLKFMVYLQKENIIDESGMPKERFSAEFPKEGPSILRIQQVVRGDSAAYFCASSPRDFYEQYFGPGTRLTVT.

The CDR3, as DNA: TGCGCCAGCAGCCCCCGGGACAGGGCGAACGAGCAGTACTTC. Translation gives CASSPRDRANEQYF. The rearrangement joins TRBV5-1 to TRBJ2-7, with 9 bases that match TRBD1. V was pared by 4 bases and J by 5 bases, with 7 bases of the junction left unmatched. This CDR3 has 14 amino acids. From germline, CDR1 is SGHRS and CDR2 YFSETQ.